This section outlines one TCR beta chain sequence together with its context. This CDR3 is 13 amino acids long. Unmatched junction bases numbered 0, after V lost 4 bases and J lost 5 bases. Looked up from germline, CDR1 is SGHTA and CDR2 is FQGNSA. These data originate in a study of blood T cell repertoires in COVID-19. Method: immunoSEQ multiplex PCR; TCRdb's copy keeps in-frame clones and lacks some. This table holds 90,000 to 130,000 clones, over 60% found once. This rearrangement joins TRBV7-2 to TRBJ2-5; 11 nucleotides line up with TRBD2. The sequencing sample was made of peripheral blood. This clonotype originated in an elderly woman with acute or convalescent COVID-19. CDR3: CASSWTSGETQYF. CDR3 DNA sequence: TGTGCCAGCAGCTGGACTAGCGGGGAGACCCAGTACTTC.